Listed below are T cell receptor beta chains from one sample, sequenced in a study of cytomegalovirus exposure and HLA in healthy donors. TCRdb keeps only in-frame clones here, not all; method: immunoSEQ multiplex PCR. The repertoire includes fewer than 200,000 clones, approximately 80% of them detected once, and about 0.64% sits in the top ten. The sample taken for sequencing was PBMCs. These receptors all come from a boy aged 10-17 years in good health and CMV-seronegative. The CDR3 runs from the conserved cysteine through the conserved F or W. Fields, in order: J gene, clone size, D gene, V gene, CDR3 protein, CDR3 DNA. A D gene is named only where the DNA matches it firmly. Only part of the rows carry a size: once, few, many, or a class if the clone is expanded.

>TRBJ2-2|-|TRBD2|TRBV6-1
CASTGTSGTGELFF
TGTGCCAGCACCGGGACTAGCGGAACCGGGGAGCTGTTTTTT
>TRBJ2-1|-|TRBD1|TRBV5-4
CASSFGTGDDEQFF
TGTGCCAGCAGCTTCGGGACAGGGGACGATGAGCAGTTCTTC
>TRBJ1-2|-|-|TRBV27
CASRRGARDYGYTF
TGTGCCAGCAGGCGGGGGGCTAGAGACTATGGCTACACCTTC
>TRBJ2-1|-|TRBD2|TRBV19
CASSIRQREVNEQFF
TGTGCCAGTAGTATCAGGCAGCGGGAGGTCAATGAGCAGTTCTTC
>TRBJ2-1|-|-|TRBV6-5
CASSYSEVSYNEQFF
TGTGCCAGCAGTTACTCAGAGGTATCCTACAATGAGCAGTTCTTC
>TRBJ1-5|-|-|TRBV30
CAWSEPRGTFDNQPQHF
TGTGCCTGGAGTGAACCTCGGGGGACCTTCGATAATCAGCCCCAGCATTTT
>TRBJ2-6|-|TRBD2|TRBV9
CASSTSGRMAGANVLTF
TGTGCCAGCAGCACGAGCGGGAGAATGGCTGGGGCCAACGTCCTGACTTTC
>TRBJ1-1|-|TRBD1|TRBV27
CASSSSWTGDTEAFF
TGTGCCAGCAGTTCCTCCTGGACAGGGGACACTGAAGCTTTCTTT
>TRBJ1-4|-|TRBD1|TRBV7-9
CASSPGGQGNEKLFF
TGTGCCAGCAGCCCGGGGGGACAGGGTAATGAAAAACTGTTTTTT
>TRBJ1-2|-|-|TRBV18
CASSQDSNYGYTF
TGTGCCAGCTCTCAAGACAGTAACTATGGCTACACCTTC
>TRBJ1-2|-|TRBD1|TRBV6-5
CASTRQGDYGYTF
TGTGCCAGCACGAGACAGGGGGACTATGGCTACACCTTC
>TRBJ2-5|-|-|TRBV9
CASSVDPRTGGETQYF
TGTGCCAGCAGCGTAGACCCTCGGACAGGAGGGGAGACCCAGTACTTC
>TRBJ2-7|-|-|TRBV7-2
CASSPQIPKQGYQYEQYF
TGTGCCAGCAGCCCCCAAATCCCCAAACAGGGCTACCAATACGAGCAGTACTTC
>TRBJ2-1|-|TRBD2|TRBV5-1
CASSTGLARDEQFF
TGCGCCAGCAGCACGGGACTAGCCCGCGATGAGCAGTTCTTC
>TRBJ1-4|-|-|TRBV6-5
CASSNDRDEKLFF
TGTGCCAGCAGCAACGACCGGGATGAAAAACTGTTTTTT
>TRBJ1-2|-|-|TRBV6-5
CASTRGVGGYTF
TGTGCCAGCACCAGGGGAGTCGGTGGCTACACCTTC
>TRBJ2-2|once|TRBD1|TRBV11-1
CASSPDRAAGELFF
TGTGCCAGCAGCCCGGACAGGGCGGCCGGGGAGCTGTTTTTT
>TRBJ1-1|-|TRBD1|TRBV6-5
CASSSRDRGSNTEAFF
TGTGCCAGCAGTTCCCGGGACAGGGGGTCGAACACTGAAGCTTTCTTT
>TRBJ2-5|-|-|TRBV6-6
CASSYRPGLTQETQYF
TGTGCCAGCAGTTACCGGCCCGGACTAACTCAAGAGACCCAGTACTTC
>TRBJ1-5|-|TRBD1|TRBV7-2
CASRNSTGLRQPQHF
TGTGCCAGCAGAAACTCGACAGGGCTAAGGCAGCCCCAGCATTTT
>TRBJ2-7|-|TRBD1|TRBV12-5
CASGPQRTGPVEQYF
TGTGCTAGTGGTCCACAGCGGACAGGGCCCGTCGAGCAGTACTTC
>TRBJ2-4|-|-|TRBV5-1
CASSLISEGKNIQYF
TGCGCCAGCAGCTTGATTTCGGAGGGCAAAAACATTCAGTACTTC
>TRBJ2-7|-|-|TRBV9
CASSVGDSRYEQYF
TGTGCCAGCAGCGTTGGAGACAGCCGGTACGAGCAGTACTTC
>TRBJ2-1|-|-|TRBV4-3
CASSQVWDTLNNEQFF
TGCGCCAGCAGCCAAGTCTGGGACACCCTCAACAATGAGCAGTTCTTC
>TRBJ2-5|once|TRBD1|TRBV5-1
CASSLEWTGEGETQYF
TGCGCCAGCAGCTTGGAGTGGACAGGGGAGGGAGAGACCCAGTACTTC
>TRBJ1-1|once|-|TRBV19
CASSIDRGWTEAFF
TGTGCCAGTAGTATAGACAGGGGTTGGACTGAAGCTTTCTTT
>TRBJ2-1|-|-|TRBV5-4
CASSSSSNEQFF
TGTGCCAGCAGCTCATCCAGCAATGAGCAGTTCTTC
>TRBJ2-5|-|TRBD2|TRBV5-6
CASRLLTSATETQYF
TGTGCCAGCAGACTCCTGACTAGCGCGACGGAGACCCAGTACTTC
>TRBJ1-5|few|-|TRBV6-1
CASSEALMGHQPQHF
TGTGCCAGCAGTGAAGCGCTTATGGGGCATCAGCCCCAGCATTTT
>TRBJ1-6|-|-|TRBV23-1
CASSHPTHGSPLHF
TGCGCCAGCAGTCACCCAACTCACGGTTCACCCCTCCACTTT
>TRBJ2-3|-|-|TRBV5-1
CASSFSRERDTQYF
TGCGCCAGCAGCTTTTCCCGGGAGAGAGATACGCAGTATTTT
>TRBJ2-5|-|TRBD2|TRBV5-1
CASSHPRYSGIFQETQYF
TGCGCCAGCAGCCACCCTCGCTACAGCGGGATCTTTCAAGAGACCCAGTACTTC
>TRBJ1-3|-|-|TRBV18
CASSPNPPGAGNTIYF
TGTGCCAGCTCGCCAAACCCTCCAGGGGCTGGAAACACCATATATTTT
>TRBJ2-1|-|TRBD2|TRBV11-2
CASSTTSVSSYNEQFF
TGTGCCAGCAGCACCACTAGCGTGAGCTCCTACAATGAGCAGTTCTTC
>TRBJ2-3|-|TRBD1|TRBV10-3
CAISELGQTTDTQYF
TGTGCCATCAGTGAATTGGGACAGACCACAGATACGCAGTATTTT
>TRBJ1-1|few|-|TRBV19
CASSLQGNTEAFF
TGTGCCAGTAGTTTGCAGGGGAACACTGAAGCTTTCTTT
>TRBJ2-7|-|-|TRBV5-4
CASSLAWAGAEQYF
TGTGCCAGCAGCTTGGCGTGGGCGGGGGCCGAGCAGTACTTC
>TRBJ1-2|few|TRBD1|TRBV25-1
CASRGRQGDFEGNGYTF
TGTGCCAGCAGGGGGAGACAGGGCGATTTTGAGGGGAATGGCTACACCTTC
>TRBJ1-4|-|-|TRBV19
CASSIYQGTNEKLFF
TGTGCCAGTAGTATTTACCAGGGAACTAATGAAAAACTGTTTTTT
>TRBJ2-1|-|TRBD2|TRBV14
CASSQDSRRRGRHNEQFF
TGTGCCAGCAGCCAAGATTCTCGCCGGCGGGGGAGGCACAATGAGCAGTTCTTC
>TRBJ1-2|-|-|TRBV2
CASRTLGLRYTF
TGTGCCAGCAGGACCTTAGGACTGCGGTACACCTTC
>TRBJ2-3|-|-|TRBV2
CASSPRGNRGLTDTQYF
TGTGCCAGCAGTCCCCGAGGGAACAGGGGACTCACAGATACGCAGTATTTT
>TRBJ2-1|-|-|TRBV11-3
CASLGRRDYEQFF
TGTGCCAGCTTGGGGAGGAGGGATTATGAGCAGTTCTTC
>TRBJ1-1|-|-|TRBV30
CAFRGLGTEAFF
TGTGCCTTTAGGGGTCTGGGCACTGAAGCTTTCTTT
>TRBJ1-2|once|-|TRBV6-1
CAGSSRGKYYGYTF
TGTGCCGGCAGCAGTCGGGGAAAGTACTATGGCTACACCTTC
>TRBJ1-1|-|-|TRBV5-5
CASSPHRSRTPRTNTEAFF
TGTGCCAGCAGCCCCCACCGATCACGGACTCCCAGGACGAACACTGAAGCTTTCTTT
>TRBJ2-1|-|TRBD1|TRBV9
CASSVRRDRSSYNEQFF
TGTGCCAGCAGCGTTCGGAGGGACAGGAGCTCCTACAATGAGCAGTTCTTC
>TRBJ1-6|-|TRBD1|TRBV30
CAWARDRGSPLHF
TGTGCCTGGGCCAGGGACAGGGGATCACCCCTCCACTTT
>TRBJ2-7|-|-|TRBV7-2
CASSARQAIYEQYF
TGTGCCAGCAGCGCCCGACAGGCTATCTACGAGCAGTACTTC
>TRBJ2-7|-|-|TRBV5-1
CASSLAEGSYEQYF
TGCGCCAGCAGCTTGGCCGAAGGGAGCTACGAGCAGTACTTC